This is a list of T cell receptor beta chains from one sample in a study of cytomegalovirus exposure and HLA in healthy donors. Sequencing was performed with immunoSEQ multiplex PCR; in TCRdb, only in-frame clones are kept and a portion is missing. The sample data list some 120,000 clones. The sequencing input was PBMCs. The receptors originated from a man between 18 and 35 years old in good health and CMV-seronegative. CDR3s include the opening cysteine and the closing phenylalanine or tryptophan. The D gene is left open where the match is weak.

V gene	D gene	J gene	CDR3 DNA	CDR3 protein
TRBV12-2	.	TRBJ1-2	TGTGCAAGTCGCTTACCCGGGGAGGGCTACACCTTC	CASRLPGEGYTF
TRBV27	.	TRBJ2-1	TGTGCCAGCCGACACGGAGGTAGGGAGCAGTTCTTC	CASRHGGREQFF
TRBV29-1	.	TRBJ2-5	TGCAGCGTTGTGGGCAGGTTTGGAGAGACCCAGTACTTC	CSVVGRFGETQYF
TRBV6-1	TRBD2	TRBJ2-2	TGTGCCAGTCGATGGGAGGGCTCCACCGGGGAGCTGTTTTTT	CASRWEGSTGELFF
TRBV28	TRBD1	TRBJ2-1	TGTGCCAGCAGTTCAGGACAGGTGAACTACAATGAGCAGTTCTTC	CASSSGQVNYNEQFF
TRBV5-1	TRBD1	TRBJ1-4	TGCGCCAGCACTACGGGACAGGGGTATGAAAAACTGTTTTTT	CASTTGQGYEKLFF
TRBV9	.	TRBJ2-7	TGTGCCAGCAGCCCTCTGGACAGCCCCTACGAGCAGTACTTC	CASSPLDSPYEQYF
TRBV19	TRBD1	TRBJ2-3	TGTGCCAGCACTCGAGGACAGGGCACAGATACGCAGTATTTT	CASTRGQGTDTQYF
TRBV7-3	.	TRBJ2-1	TGTGCCAGCAGCCCACTCATGGGGGGGGCCGACAATGAGCAGTTCTTC	CASSPLMGGADNEQFF
TRBV15	TRBD2	TRBJ2-1	TGTGCCACCAGCAGAAATTTGGGGAGGGACAATGAGCAGTTCTTC	CATSRNLGRDNEQFF
TRBV29-1	.	TRBJ2-7	TGCAGCGTTGGCCTTAGAGGCAGGGACTACGAGCAGTACTTC	CSVGLRGRDYEQYF